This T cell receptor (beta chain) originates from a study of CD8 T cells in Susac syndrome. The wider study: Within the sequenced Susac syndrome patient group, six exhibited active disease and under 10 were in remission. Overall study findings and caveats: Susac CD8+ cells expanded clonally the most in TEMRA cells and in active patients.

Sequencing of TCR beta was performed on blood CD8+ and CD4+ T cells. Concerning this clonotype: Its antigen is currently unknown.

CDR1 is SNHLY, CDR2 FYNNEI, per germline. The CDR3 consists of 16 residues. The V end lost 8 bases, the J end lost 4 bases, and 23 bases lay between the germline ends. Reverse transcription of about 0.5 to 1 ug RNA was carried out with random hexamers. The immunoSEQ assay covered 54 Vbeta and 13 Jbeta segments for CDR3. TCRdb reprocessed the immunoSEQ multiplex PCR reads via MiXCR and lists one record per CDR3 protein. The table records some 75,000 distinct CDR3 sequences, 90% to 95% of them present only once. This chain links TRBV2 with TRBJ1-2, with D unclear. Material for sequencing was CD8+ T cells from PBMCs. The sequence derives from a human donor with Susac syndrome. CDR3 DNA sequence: TGTGCCAGCCACGACCCCCTGGAGGGAAATTGCTATGGCTACACCTTC. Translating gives CASHDPLEGNCYGYTF. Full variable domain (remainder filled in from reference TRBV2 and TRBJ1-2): EPEVTQTPSHQVTQMGQEVILRCVPISNHLYFYWYRQILGQKVEFLVSFYNNEISEKSEIFDDQFSVERPDGSNFTLKIRSTKLEDSAMYFCASHDPLEGNCYGYTFGSGTRLTVV.